The clone carrying this T cell receptor beta chain was counted once. Sequenced by immunoSEQ multiplex PCR; TCRdb stores in-frame clones only, minus some. The sample has some 60,000 clones; approximately 91% are singletons. These data belong to a study of T cell changes during pregnancy in multiple sclerosis. The CDR3 spans 11 residues. The V and J ends lost 5 bases and 4 bases respectively, with 5 bases between them. Per the germline V gene, CDR1 is SNHLY and CDR2 is FYNNEI. The clonotype comes from a female donor with multiple sclerosis, enrolled in a pregnancy study. Sequenced material: peripheral blood, taken in the second trimester of pregnancy. The V gene is TRBV2, the J gene TRBJ2-5; D remains ambiguous. DNA of the CDR3: TGTGCCAGCAGTTCCGGAGAGACCCAGTACTTC. This translates into CASSSGETQYF.